The rows below give T cell receptor beta chains drawn from one sample of a study of PD-1 blockade in mismatch repair-deficient tumors. The data were produced by immunoSEQ multiplex PCR, yet TCRdb's version contains in-frame clones alone and is incomplete. The data show 120,000 or so clones, approximately 90% seen once. Sequencing was performed on peripheral blood, taken 44 weeks after starting pembrolizumab. The source is an adult with mismatch repair-deficient cancer. The CDR3 runs from the conserved cysteine through the conserved F or W. The D gene is left open where the match is weak. Clone size appears in some rows only: once, few, many, or a class for an expanded clone.

>.|TRBV2|TRBJ2-1|.
CASREFQLGRYNEQFF
TGTGCCAGCAGGGAATTCCAGCTCGGACGCTACAATGAGCAGTTCTTC
>.|TRBV4-1|TRBJ2-5|TRBD2
CASSQGFTSGSQRETQYF
TGCGCCAGCAGCCAAGGCTTCACTAGCGGGAGTCAGCGGGAGACCCAGTACTTC
>.|TRBV30|TRBJ1-1|.
CAWRGEGTHTEAFF
TGTGCCTGGAGGGGAGAAGGAACACACACTGAAGCTTTCTTT
>.|TRBV19|TRBJ2-1|TRBD1
CASSVTGVNEQFF
TGTGCCAGTAGTGTGACAGGGGTGAATGAGCAGTTCTTC
>.|TRBV7-2|TRBJ2-3|.
CASSLAGATDTQYF
TGTGCCAGCAGCTTAGCGGGAGCGACAGATACGCAGTATTTT
>.|TRBV15|TRBJ2-1|TRBD2
CATSRDATGGSYNEQFF
TGTGCCACCAGCAGAGATGCAACGGGAGGATCCTACAATGAGCAGTTCTTC
>.|TRBV5-1|TRBJ2-5|TRBD2
CASSSLLAGGEETQYF
TGCGCCAGCAGCTCACTACTAGCGGGAGGGGAAGAGACCCAGTACTTC
>.|TRBV19|TRBJ2-3|TRBD1
CASRRTGSSISTDTQYF
TGTGCCAGTAGACGGACAGGCTCCTCTATTAGCACAGATACGCAGTATTTT
>.|TRBV5-1|TRBJ2-1|TRBD2
CASKLGGVASGRNEQFF
TGCGCCAGCAAGCTTGGGGGGGTGGCTAGCGGGAGGAATGAGCAGTTCTTC
>.|TRBV11-2|TRBJ2-1|.
CASSVQGTLNEQFF
TGTGCCAGCAGCGTCCAGGGGACTTTGAATGAGCAGTTCTTC
>.|TRBV6-5|TRBJ2-7|TRBD1
CASRAWTGEDEQYF
TGTGCCAGCAGAGCTTGGACAGGGGAGGACGAGCAGTACTTC
>.|TRBV15|TRBJ2-7|TRBD1
CATSRRTGRPYEQYF
TGTGCCACCAGCAGGCGGACAGGTAGGCCCTACGAGCAGTACTTC
>.|TRBV6-5|TRBJ1-4|.
CASSSYTGTGEKLFF
TGTGCCAGCAGTTCATATACAGGGACGGGTGAAAAACTGTTTTTT
>.|TRBV6-6|TRBJ2-7|TRBD2
CASGLSGSGYEQYF
TGTGCCAGCGGCCTTAGCGGGAGCGGCTACGAGCAGTACTTC
>.|TRBV19|TRBJ2-6|.
CASSRQSLSGANVLTF
TGTGCCAGTAGCCGACAGAGTTTATCTGGGGCCAACGTCCTGACTTTC
>.|TRBV6-1|TRBJ1-1|.
CASSDRPGEVNTEAFF
TGTGCCAGCAGTGATCGGCCAGGGGAAGTGAACACTGAAGCTTTCTTT
>.|TRBV6-1|TRBJ2-3|.
CAASGGGGTDTQYF
TGTGCCGCTTCGGGGGGCGGGGGCACAGATACGCAGTATTTT
>.|TRBV7-2|TRBJ2-3|.
CASSLSLGAGLTDTQYF
TGTGCCAGCAGCTTATCTCTAGGGGCTGGTCTGACAGATACGCAGTATTTT
>.|TRBV4-3|TRBJ1-1|TRBD1
CASSQYLTGGTEAFF
TGCGCCAGCAGCCAATATTTGACAGGGGGGACTGAAGCTTTCTTT
>once|TRBV4-3|TRBJ2-7|.
CASSQTGRGDEQYF
TGCGCCAGCAGCCAGACAGGTAGGGGCGACGAGCAGTACTTC
>once|TRBV7-3|TRBJ1-5|.
CASSLMGMGGRGCQPQHF
TGTGCCAGCAGCTTAATGGGGATGGGGGGGCGTGGTTGTCAGCCCCAGCATTTT
>.|TRBV18|TRBJ2-1|.
CASSPYDSNEQFF
TGTGCCAGCTCACCATACGACAGCAATGAGCAGTTCTTC
>.|TRBV29-1|TRBJ2-7|.
CSVLDSDTYEQYF
TGCAGCGTGTTGGACAGTGATACCTACGAGCAGTACTTC
>.|TRBV25-1|TRBJ2-1|TRBD2
CASSESSGEQFF
TGTGCCAGCAGTGAATCTAGCGGAGAGCAGTTCTTC
>.|TRBV10-2|TRBJ2-7|TRBD1
CASTPGQGASIRYEQYF
TGCGCCAGCACCCCGGGACAGGGGGCTTCCATTCGATACGAGCAGTACTTC
>.|TRBV5-1|TRBJ1-1|.
CASSVYRANTEAFF
TGCGCCAGCAGCGTTTACAGGGCGAACACTGAAGCTTTCTTT
>few|TRBV20-1|TRBJ1-2|.
CSASGQHGYTF
TGCAGTGCTAGTGGGCAGCATGGCTACACCTTC
>once|TRBV6-5|TRBJ1-1|TRBD1
CASSSGTVNTEAFF
TGTGCCAGCAGTTCTGGGACAGTGAACACTGAAGCTTTCTTT
>few|TRBV19|TRBJ2-7|TRBD2
CASSIVTGGREQYF
TGTGCCAGTAGTATAGTAACGGGAGGACGCGAGCAGTACTTC